The next 27 T cell receptor beta chains were all read from a single sample in a study of T cell repertoires in cytomegalovirus infection. MiXCR, applied by TCRdb to the reads, yields one record per CDR3 protein. The table shows about 97,000 distinct CDR3 sequences, with approximately 17% occurring only once. The sequenced sample was PBMCs. All receptors derive from a human donor in good health (CMV status not recorded). Some clones in this sample may be carry-over from other donors' samples.

This clonotype occurred once. This chain links TRBV5-1 with TRBJ2-7, with TRBD1 matching over 11 bases. The junction had 15 bases not matched to a gene; V was cut back by 4 bases and J by 3 bases. Germline V gives CDR1 SGHRS, CDR2 YFSETQ. The CDR3 length is 18 residues. The CDR3 nucleotides are TGCGCCAGCAGCCTGGTCCCAGGGGGGACAGGGGGAGACTACGAGCAGTACTTC. Translation: CASSLVPGGTGGDYEQYF.

This chain links TRBV3-1 with TRBJ2-1; a possible D gene is TRBD2 (6 bases). Germline lookup yields CDR1 LGHDT and CDR2 YNNKEL (reference sequence). CDR3 length equals 12 residues. Deletions cut 9 bases from V and 4 bases from J, with 10 bases between. The CDR3 sequence is CASAGTYNEQFF. DNA for the CDR3: TGTGCCAGTGCGGGGACGTACAATGAGCAGTTCTTC.

The gene calls are TRBV5-4 and TRBJ2-4; D is possibly TRBD1 (5 bases). The CDR3 spans 13 residues. Germline CDR1 reads SGHNT; CDR2 reads YYREEE (reference sequence). Trimming cost V 3 bases and J 9 bases, with 13 bases left between them. The CDR3 spells CASSSDSRTIQYF. The CDR3, as DNA: TGTGCCAGCAGCTCAGACAGTAGAACCATTCAGTACTTC.

The V and J genes are TRBV19 and TRBJ2-1; 12 positions agree with TRBD2. V lost 5 bases to trimming and J lost 3 bases; unmatched junction nucleotides: 11. Germline CDR1 is LNHDA and CDR2 is SQIVND (reference sequence). CDR3 size: 18 residues. The CDR3 region has the DNA TGTGCCAGTAGTTCTAGCGGGGGGGCCGGGATGTACTACAATGAGCAGTTCTTC. Protein product: CASSSSGGAGMYYNEQFF. Drawing the rest from reference TRBV19 and TRBJ2-1, the complete variable domain is DGGITQSPKYLFRKEGQNVTLSCEQNLNHDAMYWYRQDPGQGLRLIYYSQIVNDFQKGDIAEGYSVSREKKESFPLTVTSAQKNPTAFYLCASSSSGGAGMYYNEQFFGPGTRLTVL.

This clonotype was recorded many times. The V and J genes are TRBV7-2 and TRBJ1-6; 8 nucleotides match TRBD1. Germline V gene data show CDR1 as SGHTA and CDR2 as FQGNSA. The CDR3 spans 15 residues. With 5 bases clipped from V and 13 bases from J, the junction kept 13 bases outside the gene matches. CDR3 protein: CASSPSQGARGPLHF. The CDR3 DNA reads TGTGCCAGCAGCCCGAGTCAGGGGGCGCGAGGGCCCCTCCACTTT. The full variable domain, rest sourced from reference TRBV7-2 and TRBJ1-6, is GAGVSQSPSNKVTEKGKDVELRCDPISGHTALYWYRQSLGQGLEFLIYFQGNSAPDKSGLPSDRFSAERTGGSVSTLTIQRTQQEDSAVYLCASSPSQGARGPLHFGNGTRLTVT.

Ten or more counts support this clonotype. The chain has TRBV5-1 and TRBJ1-3, with 7 bases identical to TRBD1. CDR3 length: 16 amino acids. The germline V gene has CDR1 SGHRS and CDR2 YFSETQ. After removal of 6 bases from V and 0 bases from J, the junction contained 9 bases not matched to a gene. In nucleotides, the CDR3 is TGCGCCAGCACCCCGGGACAGCTGTTCTCTGGAAACACCATATATTTT. This sequence encodes CASTPGQLFSGNTIYF.

The rearrangement joins TRBV6-2 or TRBV6-3 to TRBJ2-1; D is perhaps TRBD2 (6 bases). Germline V CDR1 and CDR2: MNHEY, SVGEGT. This CDR3 is 15 amino acids long. V lost 6 bases, J lost 6 bases, and 18 bases lay in between. In DNA, the CDR3 is TGTGCCAGCAGCCGGCGGGTGGGCGGGGTCAATGAGCAGTTCTTC. Its protein is CASSRRVGGVNEQFF.

This sequence joins TRBV10-3 and TRBJ1-4; D unclear. V lost 6 bases to trimming and J lost 6 bases, with 14 bases between them. The CDR3 has 14 residues. The germline V gene has CDR1 ENHRY and CDR2 SYGVKD. CDR3 coding DNA: TGTGCCATCAGGGGAAGTGGCTGGGATGAAAAACTGTTTTTT. Protein sequence: CAIRGSGWDEKLFF.

This clonotype occurred a few times. This sequence joins TRBV20-1 and TRBJ2-6; tentative D call: TRBD2 (7 bases). Germline V gene data show CDR1 as DFQATT and CDR2 as SNEGSKA (reference sequence). The CDR3 covers 15 residues. The germline V and J ends were trimmed by 5 bases and 2 bases, with 13 bases remaining between them. CDR3 sequence reads: CSAPRGGTGANVLTF. CDR3 sequence (DNA): TGCAGTGCTCCCAGGGGAGGGACTGGGGCCAACGTCCTGACTTTC.

The V call is TRBV28, the J call TRBJ2-7; the match to TRBD2 covers 8 bases. Germline V CDR1 and CDR2: MDHEN, SYDVKM. This CDR3 has 13 amino acids. V lost 7 bases to trimming and J lost 6 bases; unmatched junction nucleotides: 8. The CDR3: CASNWRGAGEQYF. The DNA of the CDR3 is TGTGCCAGCAACTGGCGGGGGGCAGGCGAGCAGTACTTC.

This clonotype showed up many times. The rearrangement uses TRBV28 and TRBJ1-5; 8 nucleotides agree with TRBD1. The CDR3 runs 14 residues. Germline V gene lookup returns CDR1 MDHEN and CDR2 SYDVKM. Trimming cost V 8 bases and J 3 bases; bases outside gene matches: 6. The CDR3 sequence: CASRPGGTNQPQHF. In DNA, the CDR3 is TGTGCCAGCCGACCAGGGGGCACCAATCAGCCCCAGCATTTT.

This clonotype was observed a few times. The chain combines TRBV6-2 or TRBV6-3 with TRBJ2-3, with 7 bases identical to TRBD2. The CDR3 is 14 amino acids. Trimming cost V 6 bases and J 11 bases; bases outside gene matches: 14. Germline V CDR1 and CDR2: MNHEY, SVGEGT. The CDR3 DNA reads TGTGCCAGCAGGGGGGGGGGTACCGACTTCGGGCAGTATTTT. It is translated as CASRGGGTDFGQYF.

This chain joins TRBV20-1 and TRBJ2-3, with 7 bases fitting TRBD2. The germline CDR1 and CDR2 sequences are DFQATT and SNEGSKA (reference sequence). The CDR3 runs to 15 residues. J was trimmed by 2 bases and V by 1 base; bases with no gene match: 6. The CDR3 DNA reads TGCAGTGCTAGAGGGCCAGCGGGGCACACAGATACGCAGTATTTT. Translating it yields CSARGPAGHTDTQYF.

J is TRBJ1-1 and V is TRBV11-2, with TRBD1 as a possible D gene (6 bases). Trimming took 5 bases from V and 5 from J, leaving 15 bases between them. The CDR3 spans 14 residues. CDR1 and CDR2 from the germline V gene are SGHAT and FQNNGV. The DNA of the CDR3 is TGTGCCAGCAGCCTTGGGGGGAGGGGGACTGAAGCTTTCTTT. This encodes CASSLGGRGTEAFF.

The chain employs TRBV7-9 and TRBJ2-5, with 11 bases lining up with TRBD1. CDR1 and CDR2 (germline): SEHNR, FQNEAQ (reference sequence). V dropped 2 bases and J dropped 5; count of bases not matched to a gene: 4. The CDR3 is made up of 15 amino acids. CDR3 DNA sequence: TGTGCCAGCAGCTTAACGGGACAGGGGGTTGAGACCCAGTACTTC. It yields the protein CASSLTGQGVETQYF.

This clonotype was seen a single time. The chain uses TRBV5-1 and TRBJ2-5; D remains unclear. CDR1 and CDR2 from the germline V gene are SGHRS and YFSETQ. The V and J ends lost 0 bases and 2 bases respectively, with 8 bases between them. This CDR3 is 14 amino acids long. CDR3 residues: CASSLDSRQETQYF. CDR3 nucleotides: TGCGCCAGCAGCTTGGACTCGAGACAAGAGACCCAGTACTTC.

This clonotype showed up many times. V gene TRBV7-6 combines with J gene TRBJ2-1; maybe TRBD2 (6 bases). CDR1 is SGHVS and CDR2 is FNYEAQ in the germline V gene. V was cut by 3 bases and J by 7 bases, with 16 bases left in between. CDR3 size: 15 residues. The CDR3 nucleotides read TGTGCCAGCAGCTTGGGAGGCGCAGGGATGAATGAGCAGTTCTTC. It yields the protein CASSLGGAGMNEQFF. Full variable domain (outside the CDR3, taken from reference TRBV7-6 and TRBJ2-1): GAGVSQSPRYKVTKRGQDVALRCDPISGHVSLYWYRQALGQGPEFLTYFNYEAQQDKSGLPNDRFSAERPEGSISTLTIQRTEQRDSAMYRCASSLGGAGMNEQFFGPGTRLTVL.

The chain combines TRBV2 with TRBJ2-5; 11 bases align to TRBD2. The CDR3 is 14 residues long. After removal of 9 bases from V and 4 bases from J, the junction contained 7 bases not matched to a gene. In germline, CDR1 is SNHLY, CDR2 FYNNEI. This chain's CDR3 is CASTGLAAGETQYF. CDR3 nucleotides: TGTGCCAGTACGGGACTAGCGGCGGGAGAGACCCAGTACTTC.

This clonotype was seen ten or more times. Germline and junction disagree at one end, which may indicate a read error. This sequence joins TRBV12-3 or TRBV12-4 and TRBJ1-5; a weak D match, TRBD1 (6 bases). This CDR3 contains 15 residues. The CDR3 spells CASTLQGLGNQPQHF. As DNA, the CDR3 is TGTGCCAGCACTTTACAGGGTCTGGGCAATCAGCCCCAGCATTTT.

This clonotype was counted ten times or more. The chain employs TRBV14 and TRBJ1-1, with TRBD1 matching over 7 bases. Germline values: CDR1 SGHDN, CDR2 FVKESK. Germline trimming cut 1 base from V and 9 bases from J; bases unmatched to any gene: 8. The CDR3 runs to 14 residues. CDR3 region: CASSQGWTGRKAFF. CDR3 in DNA: TGTGCCAGCAGCCAAGGTTGGACAGGACGGAAAGCTTTCTTT.

The chain employs TRBV6-2 or TRBV6-3 and TRBJ1-2; 8 nucleotides agree with TRBD1. CDR1 is MNHEY and CDR2 is SVGEGT in the germline V gene. Trimming at V came to 6 bases and at J to 9 bases, leaving 12 bases not matched to a gene. The CDR3 sequence is 14 residues long. The CDR3 bases are TGTGCCAGCAGACCTACTGGACAGGGAGGTAGCTACACCTTC. Translation gives CASRPTGQGGSYTF.

Here the CDR3 DNA reads TGTGCCAGCAGCCAACTAGAGGATACGCAGTATTTT. This translates into CASSQLEDTQYF. The chain is built from TRBV3-1 and TRBJ2-3; no clear D. The CDR3 is 12 residues long. V was trimmed by 2 bases and J by 6 bases, leaving 6 bases between them. Germline V lookup: CDR1 LGHDT, CDR2 YNNKEL (reference sequence).

This clonotype showed up many times. This chain joins TRBV7-2 and TRBJ1-5; D remains ambiguous. Germline V lookup: CDR1 SGHTA, CDR2 FQGNSA. Trimming shortened V by 6 bases and J by 0 bases, and 12 bases separated the two germline ends. The CDR3 extends over 15 amino acids. The CDR3 bases are TGTGCCAGCAGTTCGGCCTGGGGTAGCAATCAGCCCCAGCATTTT. Translated: CASSSAWGSNQPQHF.

This sequence joins TRBV20-1 and TRBJ2-1; 8 nucleotides match TRBD2. Germline V gene data show CDR1 as DFQATT and CDR2 as SNEGSKA (reference sequence). The CDR3 consists of 17 residues. Trimming removed 0 bases from V and 2 bases from J; junction bases left unmatched: 9. The CDR3 sequence is CSAREFRLAFAYNEQFF. The CDR3 DNA follows: TGCAGTGCTAGAGAATTCAGACTAGCGTTCGCCTACAATGAGCAGTTCTTC.

This clonotype was seen only a few times. CDR3 DNA: TGTGCCAGCAGCCAAGATCATATCAGGGACCAGCCCCAGCATTTT. It codes for CASSQDHIRDQPQHF. V usage is TRBV3-1 and J usage is TRBJ1-5, with a tentative D call TRBD1 (5 bases). This CDR3 is 15 amino acids long. V was cut by 0 bases and J by 7 bases, with 13 bases left in between. Germline V gene sequence: CDR1 LGHDT, CDR2 YNNKEL (reference sequence).

This clonotype was recorded only once. One end of the junction is discordant with germline, which a read error may explain. The chain uses TRBV12-5 and TRBJ1-1, with a weak D call TRBD1 (5 bases). CDR1 is LGHNT, CDR2 FRNRAP, per germline. The CDR3 spans 14 residues. The CDR3 protein is CASAPGQEGTEAFF. CDR3 in DNA: TGTGCTAGTGCCCCGGGGCAGGAGGGCACTGAAGCGTTCTTT.

This clonotype was observed a few times. The chain couples TRBV7-2 to TRBJ2-7; 10 bases are shared with TRBD2. With V trimmed by 3 bases and J by 4 bases, 3 bases remained unmatched. The CDR3 runs to 14 residues. The germline CDR1 and CDR2 sequences are SGHTA and FQGNSA. The CDR3, as DNA: TGTGCCAGCAGCTTCGTACTAGCGGGGTACGAGCAGTACTTC. It encodes CASSFVLAGYEQYF.